This T cell receptor beta chain appears in the sequencing data of a study of blood T cell repertoires in COVID-19. The method was immunoSEQ multiplex PCR; TCRdb's version includes in-frame clones alone and lacks a portion of them. Of tens of thousands of clones in the sample, 90% are singletons; the top ten hold about 1.3%. CDR1 and CDR2 (germline): MNHEY, SMNVEV (reference sequence). Trimming removed 3 bases from V and 8 bases from J, with 11 bases in between. The CDR3 is 14 residues long. The clonotype was recovered from a man aged 60 to 75 with acute or convalescent COVID-19. Source material: peripheral blood. The chain carries TRBV27 and TRBJ1-6, with a tentative D call TRBD1 (5 bases). The CDR3 sequence is CASSLDLGDSPLHF. CDR3 in DNA: TGTGCCAGCAGTTTGGATTTAGGGGATTCACCCCTCCACTTT.